This TCR beta chain was recorded in a study of T cell repertoires in aging, cancer and after chemotherapy. Study-level background: Paired samples before and after chemotherapy came from glioblastoma patients receiving temozolomide-based therapy.

The V gene's germline CDR1 is DFQATT and CDR2 SNEGSKA (reference sequence). The CDR3 covers 11 residues. V was pared by 6 bases and J by 8 bases, with 4 bases of the junction left unmatched. Study results and caveats: Median generation probability rose over the chemotherapy interval in each cancer cohort, suggesting rebound thymic output.

On this clonotype: Its antigen is unknown.

TRB rearrangements spanning V, D and J were amplified using mixed TRB-A/B primers. MiXCR, run by TCRdb on the multiplex PCR reads, gives a single entry per CDR3 protein. The sample contains 7,000 to 10,000 distinct CDR3 sequences, roughly half of which appear only once. Peripheral blood genomic DNA, not sorted cells or RNA, was the template. This chain connects TRBV20-1 to TRBJ2-1; TRBD2 matches at 7 bases. Source material: blood. The sequence derives from a human donor with a solid tumor. CDR3 protein: CSAKREDEQFF. Written as DNA, the CDR3 is TGCAGTGCCAAACGGGAGGATGAGCAGTTCTTC.